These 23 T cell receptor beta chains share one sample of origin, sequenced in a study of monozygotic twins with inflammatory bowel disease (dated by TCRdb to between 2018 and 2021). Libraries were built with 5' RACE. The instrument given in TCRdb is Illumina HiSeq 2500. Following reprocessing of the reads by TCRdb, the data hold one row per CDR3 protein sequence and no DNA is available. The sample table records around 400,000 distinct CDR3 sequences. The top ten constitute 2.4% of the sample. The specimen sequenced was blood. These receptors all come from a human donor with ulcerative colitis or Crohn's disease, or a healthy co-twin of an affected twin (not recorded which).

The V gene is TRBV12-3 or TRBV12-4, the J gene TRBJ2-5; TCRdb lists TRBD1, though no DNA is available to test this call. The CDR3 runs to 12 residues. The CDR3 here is CASAPGGETQYF.

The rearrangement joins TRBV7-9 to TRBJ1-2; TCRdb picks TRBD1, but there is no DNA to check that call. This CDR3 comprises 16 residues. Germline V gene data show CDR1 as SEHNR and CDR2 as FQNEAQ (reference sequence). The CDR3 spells CASSLWLGTANYGYTF.

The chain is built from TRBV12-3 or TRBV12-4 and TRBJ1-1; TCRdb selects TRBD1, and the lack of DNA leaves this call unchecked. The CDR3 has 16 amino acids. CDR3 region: CASTGEGRLMNTEAFF.

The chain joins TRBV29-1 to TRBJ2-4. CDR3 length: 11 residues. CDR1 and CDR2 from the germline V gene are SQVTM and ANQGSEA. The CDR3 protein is CSVEWQDIQYF.

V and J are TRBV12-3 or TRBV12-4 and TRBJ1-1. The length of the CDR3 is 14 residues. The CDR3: CASSPWLAATEAFF.

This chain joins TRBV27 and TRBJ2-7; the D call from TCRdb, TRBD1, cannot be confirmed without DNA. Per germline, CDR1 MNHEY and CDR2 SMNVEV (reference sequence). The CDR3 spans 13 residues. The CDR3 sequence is CASSREAGGEQYF.

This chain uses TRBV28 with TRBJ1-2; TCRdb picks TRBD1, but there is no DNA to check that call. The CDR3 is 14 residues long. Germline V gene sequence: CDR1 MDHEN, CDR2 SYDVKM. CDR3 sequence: CASSFGGTHYGHTF.

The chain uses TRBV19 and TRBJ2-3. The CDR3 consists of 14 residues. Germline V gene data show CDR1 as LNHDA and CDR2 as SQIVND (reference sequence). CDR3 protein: CASSISLSTDTQYF.

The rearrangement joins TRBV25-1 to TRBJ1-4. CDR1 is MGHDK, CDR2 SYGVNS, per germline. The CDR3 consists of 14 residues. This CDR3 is CASSDRPTNEKLFF.

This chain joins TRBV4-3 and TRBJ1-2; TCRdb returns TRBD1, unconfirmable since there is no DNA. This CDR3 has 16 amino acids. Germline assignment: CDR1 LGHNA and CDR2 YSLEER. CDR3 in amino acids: CASSQDWGGANYGYTF.

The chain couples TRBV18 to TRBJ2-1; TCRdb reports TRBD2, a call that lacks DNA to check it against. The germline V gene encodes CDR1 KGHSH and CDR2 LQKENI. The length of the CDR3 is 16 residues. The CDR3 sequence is CASSPPEIANYNEQFF.

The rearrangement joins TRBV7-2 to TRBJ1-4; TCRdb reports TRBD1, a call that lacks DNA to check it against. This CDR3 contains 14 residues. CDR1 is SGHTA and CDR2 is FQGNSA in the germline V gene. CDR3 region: CASQTKPGSEKLFF.

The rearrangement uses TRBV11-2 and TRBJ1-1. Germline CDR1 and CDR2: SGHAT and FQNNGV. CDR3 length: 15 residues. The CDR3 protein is CASSLRSARNTEAFF.

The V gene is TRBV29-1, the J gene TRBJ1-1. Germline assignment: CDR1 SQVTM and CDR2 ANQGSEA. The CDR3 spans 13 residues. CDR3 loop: CSVEGFEGFEAFF.

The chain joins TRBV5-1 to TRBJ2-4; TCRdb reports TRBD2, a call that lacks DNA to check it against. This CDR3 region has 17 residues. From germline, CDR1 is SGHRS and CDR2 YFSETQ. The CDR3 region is CASSLVPPLAGENIQYF.

The CDR3 protein is CASSLAPAGKLHEQFF. V is TRBV5-4 and J is TRBJ2-1; TCRdb proposes TRBD2, but this gene call is untestable without DNA. This CDR3 has 16 amino acids. Germline V gene sequence: CDR1 SGHNT, CDR2 YYREEE (reference sequence). The whole variable domain, filled in from reference TRBV5-4 and TRBJ2-1, reads ETGVTQSPTHLIKTRGQQVTLRCSSQSGHNTVSWYQQALGQGPQFIFQYYREEENGRGNFPPRFSGLQFPNYSSELNVNALELDDSALYLCASSLAPAGKLHEQFFGPGTRLTVL.

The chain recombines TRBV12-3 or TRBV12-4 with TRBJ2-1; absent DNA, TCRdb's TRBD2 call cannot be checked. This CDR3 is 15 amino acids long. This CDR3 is CASSNSGQAYNEQFF.

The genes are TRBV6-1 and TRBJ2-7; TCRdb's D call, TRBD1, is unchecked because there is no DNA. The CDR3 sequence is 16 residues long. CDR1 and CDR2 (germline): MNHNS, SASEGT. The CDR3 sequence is CASSPLGRDRDYEQYF.

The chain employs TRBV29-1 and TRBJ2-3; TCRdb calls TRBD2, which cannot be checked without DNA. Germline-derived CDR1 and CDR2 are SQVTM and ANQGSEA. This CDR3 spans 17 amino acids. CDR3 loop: CSVESGTSGASTDTQYF.

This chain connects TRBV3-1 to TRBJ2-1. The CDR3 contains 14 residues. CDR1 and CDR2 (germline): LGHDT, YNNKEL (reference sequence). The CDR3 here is CASSQDGTSNEQFF.

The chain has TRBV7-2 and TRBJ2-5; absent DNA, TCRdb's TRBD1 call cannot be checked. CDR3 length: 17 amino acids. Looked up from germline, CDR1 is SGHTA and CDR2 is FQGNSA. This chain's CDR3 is CASSLVGQGAVRETQYF.

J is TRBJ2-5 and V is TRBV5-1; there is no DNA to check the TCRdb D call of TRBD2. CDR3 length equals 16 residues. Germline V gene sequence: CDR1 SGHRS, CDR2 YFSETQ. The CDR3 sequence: CASSLALAGGQETQYF.

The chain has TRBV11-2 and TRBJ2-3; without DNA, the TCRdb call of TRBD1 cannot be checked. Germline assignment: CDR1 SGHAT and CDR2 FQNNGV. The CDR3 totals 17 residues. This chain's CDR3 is CASSLEGGGGPLDTQYF.